This T cell receptor (beta chain) was profiled in a study of T cells in Graves' hyperthyroidism and ophthalmopathy. Germline V gene lookup returns CDR1 SNHLY and CDR2 FYNNEI. The CDR3 covers 11 residues. Trimming took 8 bases from V and 5 from J, leaving 9 bases between them. From RNA transcripts, TCR beta CDR3 regions were amplified. The HTBI set primed first-round TCR CDR3 RT-PCR. TCRdb processed the multiplex PCR reads anew with MiXCR; each CDR3 protein has one entry. Counted here are 550,000 to 600,000 distinct CDR3 sequences, around 45% occurring once; the ten biggest clones make up 15% to 20%. This clonotype was counted many times.

This chain connects TRBV2 to TRBJ1-1; maybe TRBD1 (6 bases). The specimen was peripheral blood or thyroid tissue (not recorded which). The TCR comes from an adult woman with Graves' disease, either hyperthyroidism or ophthalmopathy (not recorded which). This chain's CDR3 is CASAQGTEAFF. The DNA of the CDR3 is TGTGCCAGCGCACAGGGAACTGAAGCTTTCTTT. Complete variable domain (other parts from reference TRBV2 and TRBJ1-1): EPEVTQTPSHQVTQMGQEVILRCVPISNHLYFYWYRQILGQKVEFLVSFYNNEISEKSEIFDDQFSVERPDGSNFTLKIRSTKLEDSAMYFCASAQGTEAFFGQGTRLTVV.